A single sample is the source of the 22 T cell receptor beta chains below, sequenced in a study of shared clonotypes between healthy human individuals. The data were produced by immunoSEQ multiplex PCR, yet TCRdb's version contains in-frame clones alone and is incomplete. The sample carries roughly 2.1 million clones, about 92% recorded once. CD8 cells regarded as naive lacked CD45RO, were positively chosen for CCR7, and omitted terminally differentiated effector memory CD45RA+ cells. Sequencing was performed on naive CD8+ T cells from PBMCs. These receptors were taken from a man younger than 35 in good health. Some clones in this sample may be carry-over from other donors' samples.

About this clone: The identical CDR3 is also encoded by other nucleotide sequences in the sample. The chain employs TRBV28 and TRBJ2-3, with a tentative D call TRBD1 (6 bases). CDR1 MDHEN and CDR2 SYDVKM come from the germline V gene. V shed 3 bases and J shed 3 bases, with 10 bases lying between them. This CDR3 region has 14 residues. In DNA form, the CDR3 reads TGTGCCAGCAGTTTGGGCAGGGGTACAGATACGCAGTATTTT. It specifies CASSLGRGTDTQYF.

This clone was seen a single time. The chain recombines TRBV29-1 with TRBJ2-7; TRBD1 is a possible D gene (5 bases). This CDR3 is built from 12 residues. V was shortened by 0 bases and J by 6 bases, with 9 bases between the two germline ends. The germline gives CDR1 SQVTM, CDR2 ANQGSEA. The CDR3 bases are TGCAGCGTTGAAGACAGGGTCTCCGAGCAGTACTTC. It specifies CSVEDRVSEQYF.

Details on this clone: Other DNA sequences from this sample encode an identical CDR3 as well. The CDR3 loop is CASRPGQGYEQYF. The CDR3 DNA sequence: TGTGCCAGCAGGCCGGGACAGGGTTACGAGCAGTACTTC. The chain has TRBV2 and TRBJ2-7; 9 bases match TRBD1. The germline V gene has CDR1 SNHLY and CDR2 FYNNEI. Trimming removed 6 bases from V and 4 bases from J; junction bases left unmatched: 4. The CDR3 loop spans 13 amino acids.

J is TRBJ2-7 and V is TRBV11-2; D perhaps matches TRBD2 (6 bases). Trimming took off 5 bases at V and 0 bases at J, with 20 bases between the two ends. The CDR3 extends over 17 amino acids. Germline V CDR1 and CDR2: SGHAT, FQNNGV. The DNA of the CDR3 is TGTGCCAGCAGCCCAAACGCGATTGGGGGAGGCTCCTACGAGCAGTACTTC. It encodes CASSPNAIGGGSYEQYF.

The chain employs TRBV19 and TRBJ1-5, with D possibly being TRBD1 (5 bases). The CDR3 sequence is 14 residues long. Germline CDR1 is LNHDA and CDR2 is SQIVND (reference sequence). Between the trimmed V and J ends, which lost 4 bases and 4 bases, there was a span of 11 bases. For the CDR3, the DNA is TGTGCCAGTAGTACTCTTCCAGGGAATCAGCCCCAGCATTTT. Its translation: CASSTLPGNQPQHF.

This chain's CDR3 is CASSSWGTSYEQYF. CDR3 in DNA: TGTGCCAGCAGCTCTTGGGGGACCTCCTACGAGCAGTACTTC. The chain recombines TRBV9 with TRBJ2-7, with D perhaps assigned TRBD1 or TRBD2 (5 bases each). The CDR3 covers 14 residues. The ends were cut back, 4 bases at V and 0 bases at J, with 11 bases in the middle. Germline V gives CDR1 SGDLS, CDR2 YYNGEE. The full variable domain, rest sourced from reference TRBV9 and TRBJ2-7, is DSGVTQTPKHLITATGQRVTLRCSPRSGDLSVYWYQQSLDQGLQFLIQYYNGEERAKGNILERFSAQQFPDLHSELNLSSLELGDSALYFCASSSWGTSYEQYFGPGTRLTVT.

The chain combines TRBV5-1 with TRBJ2-3; D uncertain. Germline V gives CDR1 SGHRS, CDR2 YFSETQ. V was clipped by 7 bases and J by 4 bases, with 16 bases between them. The length of the CDR3 is 14 residues. This CDR3 is CASVYRGFADTQYF. The CDR3 DNA is TGCGCCAGCGTGTATCGTGGGTTCGCAGATACGCAGTATTTT.

The chain links TRBV9 to TRBJ1-5; the D is unclear. The CDR3 loop spans 15 amino acids. Trimming took off 3 bases at V and 2 bases at J, with 12 bases between the two ends. Germline V gene sequence: CDR1 SGDLS, CDR2 YYNGEE. The CDR3 is CASSATAAGNQPQHF. As DNA, the CDR3 is TGTGCCAGCAGCGCCACAGCGGCGGGCAATCAGCCCCAGCATTTT.

V is TRBV4-1 and J is TRBJ2-7; TRBD1 is a possible D gene (5 bases). Germline V gene data show CDR1 as MGHRA and CDR2 as YSYEKL. This CDR3 is 15 amino acids long. With 2 bases removed from V and 0 bases from J, the gap between germline ends came to 11 bases. The CDR3 loop is CASSQQDRSSYEQYF. CDR3 nucleotide sequence: TGCGCCAGCAGCCAACAAGACAGAAGCTCCTACGAGCAGTACTTC.

This clone was seen just once. V and J are TRBV4-1 and TRBJ1-1; D is ambiguous. Per the germline V gene, CDR1 is MGHRA and CDR2 is YSYEKL. The V end was cut by 0 bases, the J end by 1 base, with 12 bases between. CDR3 length: 16 amino acids. The CDR3 is CASSQDHQNSNTEAFF. CDR3 nucleotides: TGCGCCAGCAGCCAAGATCACCAGAACTCGAACACTGAAGCTTTCTTT.

The chain links TRBV18 to TRBJ2-7; TRBD1 agrees at 12 bases. Germline-derived CDR1 and CDR2 are KGHSH and LQKENI. CDR3 size: 14 residues. The junction had 2 bases not matched to a gene; V was cut back by 2 bases and J by 6 bases. CDR3 DNA: TGTGCCAGCTCACCAGGGGACAGGGGGCTCGAGCAGTACTTC. It codes for CASSPGDRGLEQYF.

V gene TRBV10-1 combines with J gene TRBJ2-3, with 7 bases lining up with TRBD2. The ends lost 7 bases at V and 3 bases at J; junction bases unmatched: 13. The length of the CDR3 is 16 residues. CDR1 is WNHNN and CDR2 is SYGVQD in the germline V gene (reference sequence). In DNA, the CDR3 is TGCGCCAGCACCGGGGCGGCGGGAGCCGTGACAGATACGCAGTATTTT. This encodes CASTGAAGAVTDTQYF.

This clone was recorded once. This chain connects TRBV13 to TRBJ2-5, with 8 bases lining up with TRBD2. Losses at the gene ends were 5 bases for V and 1 base for J; bases not matched to a gene: 6. Germline V gives CDR1 PRHDT, CDR2 FYEKMQ (reference sequence). This CDR3 is 15 amino acids long. The CDR3 loop is CASSQLADVQETQYF. CDR3 nucleotides: TGTGCCAGCAGCCAACTAGCGGACGTCCAAGAGACCCAGTACTTC.

The rearrangement joins TRBV9 to TRBJ1-5; D gene unclear. The CDR3 length is 15 residues. Per germline, CDR1 SGDLS and CDR2 YYNGEE. The V end lost 3 bases, the J end lost 2 bases, and 12 bases lay between the germline ends. CDR3 region: CASSGGVFGNQPQHF. The CDR3 nucleotides read TGTGCCAGCAGCGGCGGGGTATTTGGCAATCAGCCCCAGCATTTT.

On this clone itself: Other DNA variants within this sample encode the same CDR3. CDR3 in DNA: TGTGCCTGGAGTGTACGTCTAGCGGGAGTAACCGGGGAGCTGTTTTTT. Translating it yields CAWSVRLAGVTGELFF. The V gene is TRBV30, the J gene TRBJ2-2; TRBD2 matches at 10 bases. CDR3 size: 16 residues. Germline CDR1 reads GTSNPN; CDR2 reads SVGIG (reference sequence). V was pared by 0 bases and J by 5 bases, with 6 bases of the junction left unmatched.

V is TRBV27 and J is TRBJ2-1; TRBD2 matches at 10 bases. CDR1 is MNHEY, CDR2 SMNVEV, per germline (reference sequence). There are 15 residues in the CDR3. Unmatched junction bases numbered 5, after V lost 3 bases and J lost 6 bases. The CDR3 loop reads CASSLASGSPNEQFF. The CDR3 nucleotides are TGTGCCAGCAGTTTGGCTAGCGGGAGCCCCAATGAGCAGTTCTTC.

This chain uses TRBV7-9 with TRBJ1-2, with TRBD1 matching over 10 bases. The CDR3 extends over 16 amino acids. Trimming cost V 5 bases and J 8 bases; bases outside gene matches: 14. In germline, CDR1 is SEHNR, CDR2 FQNEAQ (reference sequence). The DNA of the CDR3 is TGTGCCAGCAGCCCCTCCAAGGGACAGGGGCTAGAGGGCTACACCTTC. This codes for CASSPSKGQGLEGYTF.

The chain recombines TRBV27 with TRBJ2-7; either TRBD1 or TRBD2 may fit D (5 bases each). This CDR3 comprises 15 residues. The V and J ends lost 3 bases and 2 bases respectively, with 14 bases between them. Germline lookup yields CDR1 MNHEY and CDR2 SMNVEV (reference sequence). The CDR3 DNA sequence: TGTGCCAGCAGTTTCCAGGGACGGCCGACCTACGAGCAGTACTTC. Translated: CASSFQGRPTYEQYF.

This chain uses TRBV30 with TRBJ2-5, with 7 bases identical to TRBD2. The germline CDR1 and CDR2 sequences are GTSNPN and SVGIG (reference sequence). The CDR3 is 13 amino acids. V lost 2 bases, J lost 3 bases, and 3 bases stayed unmatched. CDR3 nucleotide sequence: TGTGCCTGGAGTATACGGGAGGAAGAGACCCAGTACTTC. Amino acid sequence: CAWSIREEETQYF.

V gene TRBV7-9 combines with J gene TRBJ1-6, with 10 bases matching TRBD1. The J segment lost 9 bases and the V segment lost 4 bases, leaving 9 bases of the junction unmatched. CDR1 is SEHNR, CDR2 FQNEAQ, per germline (reference sequence). The CDR3 contains 16 residues. CDR3 bases: TGTGCCAGCAGCTCCGGGGACAGGGGAAGTATTTCACCCCTCCACTTT. Translating it yields CASSSGDRGSISPLHF.

The rearrangement uses TRBV6-5 and TRBJ2-1, with 8 positions matching TRBD1. Looked up from germline, CDR1 is MNHEY and CDR2 is SVGAGI. The CDR3 extends over 14 amino acids. V lost 7 bases, J lost 3 bases, and 5 bases stayed unmatched. CDR3 protein: CASNPTGGYNEQFF. CDR3 coding DNA: TGTGCCAGCAACCCCACAGGGGGCTACAATGAGCAGTTCTTC.

The table lists this clone with a count of one. The V call is TRBV7-8, the J call TRBJ2-3, with TRBD2 matching over 7 bases. V lost 8 bases and J lost 0; bases outside the gene matches: 8. The CDR3 spans 15 residues. Germline V gene data show CDR1 as SGHVS and CDR2 as FQNEAQ. The CDR3 nucleotides read TGTGCCAGCGCAAGGACGGGGGGTAGCACAGATACGCAGTATTTT. Translation: CASARTGGSTDTQYF.